This T cell receptor beta chain was observed in a study of T cell clones after liver transplantation. As for the study in general: A pre-transplant mixed lymphocyte reaction with TCRbeta sequencing defined graft-donor-reactive clones followed in post-transplant blood. Tolerance: complete withdrawal held at least one year, liver enzymes staying within twice normal.

CDR3 length: 17 residues. Germline CDR1 is SGHTA and CDR2 is FQGTGA. Trimming took 5 bases from V and 6 from J; bases not matched to a gene: 13. Profiling relied on immunoSEQ multiplex PCR, and the TCRdb table lists in-frame clones only, not all of them. The table has 90,000 to 120,000 clones, approximately 78% seen once. CD3+CD4+ and CD3+CD8+ cells were FACS-sorted from thawed unstimulated PBMCs. Study-level findings and limits: Small, mixed patient groups and varying post-transplant times limit these conclusions.

Concerning this clone: Its antigen is still unknown.

The starting material was CD4+ T cells from blood, obtained before liver transplant. The chain uses TRBV7-3 and TRBJ2-1; 10 nucleotides match TRBD2. This receptor was identified in a human donor who received a liver transplant. The CDR3, as DNA: TGTGCCAGCAGCCCCGGAGGTAGCGGGGGGCTCTCCAATGAGCAGTTCTTC. This sequence encodes CASSPGGSGGLSNEQFF.